The table lists the clone carrying this TCR beta chain with a few counts. The sample is drawn from a study of beta chain features in type 1 diabetes. V gave up 3 bases and J gave up 0 bases, with 4 bases separating them. CDR3 length equals 13 residues. CDR1 is SEHNR and CDR2 is FQNEAQ in the germline V gene (reference sequence). Reverse transcription of all isolated RNA meant that expressed TCRB transcripts were sequenced. Sequencing used immunoSEQ multiplex PCR; TCRdb keeps in-frame clones, though not all of them. The top ten clones hold about 3.9% of a sample with 200,000 to 300,000 clones, 27% of them seen once.

This chain uses TRBV7-9 with TRBJ2-3; D unresolved. The source material was central memory CD4+ T cells from blood. The origin of this receptor is a man aged 25 to 40 in good health. The CDR3 protein is CASSFFSTDTQYF. The DNA for the CDR3 is TGTGCCAGCAGCTTTTTCAGCACAGATACGCAGTATTTT.